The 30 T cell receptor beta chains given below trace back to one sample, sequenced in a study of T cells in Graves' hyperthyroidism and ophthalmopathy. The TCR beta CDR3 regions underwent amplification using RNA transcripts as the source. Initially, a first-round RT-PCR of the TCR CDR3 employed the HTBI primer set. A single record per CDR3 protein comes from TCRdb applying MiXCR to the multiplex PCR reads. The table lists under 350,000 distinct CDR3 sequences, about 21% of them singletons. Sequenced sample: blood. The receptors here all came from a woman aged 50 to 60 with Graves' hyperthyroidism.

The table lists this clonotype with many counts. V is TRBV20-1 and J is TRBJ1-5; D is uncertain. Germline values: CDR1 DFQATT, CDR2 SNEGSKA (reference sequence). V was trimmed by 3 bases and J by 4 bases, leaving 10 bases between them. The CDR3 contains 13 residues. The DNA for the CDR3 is TGCAGTGCTAGTTCGACTGCAAATCAGCCCCAGCATTTT. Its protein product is CSASSTANQPQHF.

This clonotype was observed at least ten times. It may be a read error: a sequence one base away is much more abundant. The CDR3 here is CASRSDRNQPQHF. In DNA, the CDR3 is TGTGCCAGCAGATCGGACAGAAATCAGCCCCAGCATTTT. This sequence joins TRBV2 and TRBJ1-5, with D perhaps matching TRBD1 (6 bases). Trimming pared 6 bases from V and 4 bases from J, leaving 10 bases between. The CDR3 is 13 amino acids. Per the germline V gene, CDR1 is SNHLY and CDR2 is FYNNEI.

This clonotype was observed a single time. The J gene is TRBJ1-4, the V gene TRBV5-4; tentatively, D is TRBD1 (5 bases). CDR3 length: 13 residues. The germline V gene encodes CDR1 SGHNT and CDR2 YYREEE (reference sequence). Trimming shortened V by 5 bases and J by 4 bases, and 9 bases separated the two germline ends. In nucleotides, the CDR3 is TGTGCCAGCAGAACCGACAGTAATGAAAAACTGTTTTTT. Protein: CASRTDSNEKLFF.

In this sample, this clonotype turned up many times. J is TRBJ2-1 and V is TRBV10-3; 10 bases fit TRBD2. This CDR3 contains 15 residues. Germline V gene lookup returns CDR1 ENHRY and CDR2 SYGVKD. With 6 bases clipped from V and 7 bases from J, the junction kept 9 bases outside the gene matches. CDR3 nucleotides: TGTGCCATCAGAGGGACTAGCGACCTACGGAATGAGCAGTTCTTC. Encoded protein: CAIRGTSDLRNEQFF.

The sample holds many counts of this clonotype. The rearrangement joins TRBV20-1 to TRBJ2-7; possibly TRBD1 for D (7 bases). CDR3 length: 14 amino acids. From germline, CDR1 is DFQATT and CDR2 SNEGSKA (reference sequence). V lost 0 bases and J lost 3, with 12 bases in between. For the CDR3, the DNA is TGCAGTGCTAGAGATGGCAGGGGGGTCTACGAGCAGTACTTC. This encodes CSARDGRGVYEQYF.

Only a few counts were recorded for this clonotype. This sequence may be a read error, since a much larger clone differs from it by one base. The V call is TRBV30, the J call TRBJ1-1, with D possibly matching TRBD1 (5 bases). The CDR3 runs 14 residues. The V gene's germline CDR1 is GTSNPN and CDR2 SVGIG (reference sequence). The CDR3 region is CAWSRGGRTVETFF. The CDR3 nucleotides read TGTGCCTGGAGTAGGGGAGGGCGTACGGTTGAAACTTTCTTT.

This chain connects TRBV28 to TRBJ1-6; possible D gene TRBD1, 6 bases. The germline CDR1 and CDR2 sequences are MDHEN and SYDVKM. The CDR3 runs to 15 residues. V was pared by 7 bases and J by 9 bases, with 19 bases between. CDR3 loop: CASTNRGRGRSPLHF. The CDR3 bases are TGTGCCAGCACCAACCGTGGCAGGGGTCGTTCACCCCTCCACTTT.

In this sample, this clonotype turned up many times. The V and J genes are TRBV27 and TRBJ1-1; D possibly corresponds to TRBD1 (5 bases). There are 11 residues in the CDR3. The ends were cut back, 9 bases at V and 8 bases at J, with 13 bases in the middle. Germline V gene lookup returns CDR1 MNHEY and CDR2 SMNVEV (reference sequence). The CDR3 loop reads CASFGGSEAFF. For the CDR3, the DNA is TGTGCCAGTTTCGGGGGGTCGGAAGCTTTCTTT.

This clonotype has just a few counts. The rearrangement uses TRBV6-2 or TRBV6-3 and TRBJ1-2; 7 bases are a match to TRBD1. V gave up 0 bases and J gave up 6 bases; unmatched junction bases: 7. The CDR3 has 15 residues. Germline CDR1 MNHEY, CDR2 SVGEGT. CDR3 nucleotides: TGTGCCAGCAGTTACTCAGAGACAGGGTTGAATGGCTACACCTTC. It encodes CASSYSETGLNGYTF.

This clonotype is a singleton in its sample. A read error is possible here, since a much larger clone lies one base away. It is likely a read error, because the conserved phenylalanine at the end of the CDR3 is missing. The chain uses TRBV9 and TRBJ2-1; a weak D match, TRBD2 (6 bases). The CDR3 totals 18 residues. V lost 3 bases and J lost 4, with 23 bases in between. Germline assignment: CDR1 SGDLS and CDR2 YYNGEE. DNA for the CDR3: TGTGCCAGCAGCGCAACCCCGCCCGGTCTAGCGATATACAATGAGCAGTTCCTC. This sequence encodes CASSATPPGLAIYNEQFL.

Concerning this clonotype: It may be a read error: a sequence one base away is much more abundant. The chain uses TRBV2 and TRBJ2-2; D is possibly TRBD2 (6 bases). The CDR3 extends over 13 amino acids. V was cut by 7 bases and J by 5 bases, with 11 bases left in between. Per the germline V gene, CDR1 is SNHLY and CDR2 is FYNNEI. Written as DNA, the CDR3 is TGTGCCAGCATTACGGGGGTTACCGGGGAGCTGTTTTTT. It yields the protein CASITGVTGELFF.

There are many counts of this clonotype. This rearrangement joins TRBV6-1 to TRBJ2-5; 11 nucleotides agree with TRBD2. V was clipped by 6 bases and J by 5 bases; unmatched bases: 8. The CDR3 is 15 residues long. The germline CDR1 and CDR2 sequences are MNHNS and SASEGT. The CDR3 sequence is CASSGTLAGDETQYF. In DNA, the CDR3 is TGTGCCAGCAGCGGTACACTAGCGGGGGACGAGACCCAGTACTTC.

As DNA, the CDR3 is TGTGCCAGCAAAGGACGGGGCAATCAGCCCCAGCATTTT. Protein: CASKGRGNQPQHF. This sequence joins TRBV2 and TRBJ1-5, with unresolved D. Trimming stripped 7 bases from V and 2 bases from J, with 9 bases between. The CDR3 sequence is 13 residues long. Germline CDR1 SNHLY, CDR2 FYNNEI. The full variable domain, completed using reference TRBV2 and TRBJ1-5, is EPEVTQTPSHQVTQMGQEVILRCVPISNHLYFYWYRQILGQKVEFLVSFYNNEISEKSEIFDDQFSVERPDGSNFTLKIRSTKLEDSAMYFCASKGRGNQPQHFGDGTRLSIL.

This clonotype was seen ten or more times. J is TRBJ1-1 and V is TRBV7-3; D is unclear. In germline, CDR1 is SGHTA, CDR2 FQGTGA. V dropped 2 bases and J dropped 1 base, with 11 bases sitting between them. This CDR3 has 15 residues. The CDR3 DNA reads TGTGCCAGCAGCTTATTCGGGTACTCGAACACTGAAGCTTTCTTT. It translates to CASSLFGYSNTEAFF.

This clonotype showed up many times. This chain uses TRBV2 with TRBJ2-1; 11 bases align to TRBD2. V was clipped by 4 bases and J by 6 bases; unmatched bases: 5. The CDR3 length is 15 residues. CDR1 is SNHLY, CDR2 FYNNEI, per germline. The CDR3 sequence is CASSVLAGDLNEQFF. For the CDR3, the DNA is TGTGCCAGCAGTGTACTAGCGGGAGATCTCAATGAGCAGTTCTTC.

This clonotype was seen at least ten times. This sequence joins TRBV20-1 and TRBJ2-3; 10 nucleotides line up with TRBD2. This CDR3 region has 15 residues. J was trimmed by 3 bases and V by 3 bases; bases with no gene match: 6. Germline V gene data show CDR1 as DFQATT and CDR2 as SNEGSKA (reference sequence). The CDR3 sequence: CSARVASGRTDTQYF. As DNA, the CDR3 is TGCAGTGCTAGGGTAGCTAGCGGGAGAACAGATACGCAGTATTTT.

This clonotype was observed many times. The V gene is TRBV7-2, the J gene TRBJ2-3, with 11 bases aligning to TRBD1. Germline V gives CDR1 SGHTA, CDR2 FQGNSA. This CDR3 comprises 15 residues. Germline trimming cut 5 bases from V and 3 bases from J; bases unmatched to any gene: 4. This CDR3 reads CASSPDRGPTDTQYF. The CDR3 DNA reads TGTGCCAGCAGCCCGGACAGGGGGCCGACAGATACGCAGTATTTT.

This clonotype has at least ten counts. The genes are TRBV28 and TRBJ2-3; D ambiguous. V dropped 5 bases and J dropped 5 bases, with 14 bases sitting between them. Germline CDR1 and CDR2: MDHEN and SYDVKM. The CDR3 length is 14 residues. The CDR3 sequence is CASSPPPWGDTQYF. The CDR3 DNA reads TGTGCCAGCAGTCCTCCTCCTTGGGGAGATACGCAGTATTTT.

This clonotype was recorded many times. This CDR3 is CSVFGTSGGPTYNEQFF. The DNA for the CDR3 is TGCAGCGTTTTCGGGACTAGCGGGGGCCCAACCTACAATGAGCAGTTCTTC. V is TRBV29-1 and J is TRBJ2-1, with 14 bases aligning to TRBD2. V was pared by 5 bases and J by 2 bases, with 8 bases of the junction left unmatched. CDR1 and CDR2 (germline): SQVTM, ANQGSEA. The CDR3 runs 17 residues.

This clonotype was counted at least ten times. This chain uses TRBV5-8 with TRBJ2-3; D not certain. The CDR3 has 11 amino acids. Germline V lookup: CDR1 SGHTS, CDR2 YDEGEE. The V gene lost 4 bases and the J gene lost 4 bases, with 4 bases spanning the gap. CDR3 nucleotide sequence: TGTGCCAGCAGCATCTCAGATACGCAGTATTTT. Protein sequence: CASSISDTQYF.

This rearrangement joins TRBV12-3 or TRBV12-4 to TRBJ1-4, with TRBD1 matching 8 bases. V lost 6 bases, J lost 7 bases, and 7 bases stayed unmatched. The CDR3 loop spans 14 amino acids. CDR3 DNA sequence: TGTGCCAGCAGCTCGGACAGGGTTAGTGAAAAACTGTTTTTT. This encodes CASSSDRVSEKLFF.

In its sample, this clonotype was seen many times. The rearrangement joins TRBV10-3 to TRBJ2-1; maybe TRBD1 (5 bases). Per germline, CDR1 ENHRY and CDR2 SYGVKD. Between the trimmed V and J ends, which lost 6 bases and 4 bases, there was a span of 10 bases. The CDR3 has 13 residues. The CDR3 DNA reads TGTGCCATCAGACGACAGAATTACAATGAGCAGTTCTTC. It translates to CAIRRQNYNEQFF.

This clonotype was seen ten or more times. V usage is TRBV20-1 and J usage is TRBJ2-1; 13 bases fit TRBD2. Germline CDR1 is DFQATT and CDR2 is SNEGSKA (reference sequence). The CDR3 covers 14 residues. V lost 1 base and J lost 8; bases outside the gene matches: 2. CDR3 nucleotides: TGCAGTGCTAGAGGGACTAGCGGGAGCCATGAGCAGTTCTTC. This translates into CSARGTSGSHEQFF.

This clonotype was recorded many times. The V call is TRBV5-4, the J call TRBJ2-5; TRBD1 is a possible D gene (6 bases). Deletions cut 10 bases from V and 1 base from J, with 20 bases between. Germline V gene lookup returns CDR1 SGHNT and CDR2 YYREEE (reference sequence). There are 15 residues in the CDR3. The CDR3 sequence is CAARPGHLGQETQYF. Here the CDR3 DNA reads TGTGCCGCCAGACCGGGACATCTTGGCCAAGAGACCCAGTACTTC.

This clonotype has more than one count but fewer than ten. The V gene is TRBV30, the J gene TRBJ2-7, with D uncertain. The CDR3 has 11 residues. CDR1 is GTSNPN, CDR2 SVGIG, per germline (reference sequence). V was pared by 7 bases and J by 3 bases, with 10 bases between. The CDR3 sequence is CASTTGYEQYF. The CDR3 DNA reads TGTGCCTCGACGACTGGCTACGAGCAGTACTTC.

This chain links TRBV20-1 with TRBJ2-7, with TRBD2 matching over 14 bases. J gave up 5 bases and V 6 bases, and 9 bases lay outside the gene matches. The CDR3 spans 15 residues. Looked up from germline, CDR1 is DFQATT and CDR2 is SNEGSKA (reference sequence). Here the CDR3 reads CSAIIRLAGGNEQYF. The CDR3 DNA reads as TGCAGTGCCATCATCCGACTAGCGGGAGGGAACGAGCAGTACTTC.

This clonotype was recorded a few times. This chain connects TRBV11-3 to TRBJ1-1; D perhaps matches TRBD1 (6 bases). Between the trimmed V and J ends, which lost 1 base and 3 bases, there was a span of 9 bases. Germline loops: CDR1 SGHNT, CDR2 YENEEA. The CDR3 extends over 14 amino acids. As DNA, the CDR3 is TGTGCCAGCAGCTTAGGGACAGATCACACTGAAGCTTTCTTT. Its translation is CASSLGTDHTEAFF.

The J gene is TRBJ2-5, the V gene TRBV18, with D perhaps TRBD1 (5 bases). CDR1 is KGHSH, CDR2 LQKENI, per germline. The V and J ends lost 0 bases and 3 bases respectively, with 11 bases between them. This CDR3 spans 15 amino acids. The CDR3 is CASSPPGREKETQYF. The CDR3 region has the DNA TGTGCCAGCTCACCACCGGGGCGCGAGAAAGAGACCCAGTACTTC.

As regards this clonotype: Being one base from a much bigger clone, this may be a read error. In DNA, the CDR3 is TGTGTCAGCAGCCGCGGCTATCCCACAGATACGCAGTATTTT. Amino acid sequence: CVSSRGYPTDTQYF. The V and J genes are TRBV7-3 and TRBJ2-3; the D is unclear. The CDR3 loop spans 14 amino acids. The V gene's germline CDR1 is SGHTA and CDR2 FQGTGA.

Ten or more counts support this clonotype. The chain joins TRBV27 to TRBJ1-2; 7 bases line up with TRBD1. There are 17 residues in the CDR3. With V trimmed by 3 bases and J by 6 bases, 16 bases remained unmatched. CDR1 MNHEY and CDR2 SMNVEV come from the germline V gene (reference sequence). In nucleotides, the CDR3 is TGTGCCAGCAGTTTTCCCAATCACCCAGACAGGGCCCATGGCTACACCTTC. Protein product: CASSFPNHPDRAHGYTF.